This TCR beta chain originates from a study of CD8 T cells in Susac syndrome. Control patients had untreated stable or active relapsing-remitting multiple sclerosis by revised McDonald criteria. CD8+ and CD4+ T cells were negatively isolated; TEMRA cells were FACS-enriched. An input of roughly 0.45 to 1 ug of RNA was subjected to reverse transcription using random hexamers. TCRdb processed the immunoSEQ multiplex PCR reads anew with MiXCR; each CDR3 protein has one entry. The sample consists of 150,000 to 190,000 distinct CDR3 sequences, about 94% of them appearing once. With 0 bases clipped from V and 4 bases from J, the junction kept 12 bases outside the gene matches. Germline CDR1 reads MGHRA; CDR2 reads YSYEKL. The CDR3 consists of 18 residues.

The sample comprised CD8+ T cells from PBMCs. This TCR was sampled from a human donor with multiple sclerosis. The rearrangement uses TRBV4-1 and TRBJ1-2, with 9 nucleotides matching TRBD1. The CDR3 sequence is CASSQDLKGTGGTYGYTF. The CDR3 bases are TGCGCCAGCAGCCAAGATTTAAAGGGAACAGGGGGCACCTATGGCTACACCTTC.